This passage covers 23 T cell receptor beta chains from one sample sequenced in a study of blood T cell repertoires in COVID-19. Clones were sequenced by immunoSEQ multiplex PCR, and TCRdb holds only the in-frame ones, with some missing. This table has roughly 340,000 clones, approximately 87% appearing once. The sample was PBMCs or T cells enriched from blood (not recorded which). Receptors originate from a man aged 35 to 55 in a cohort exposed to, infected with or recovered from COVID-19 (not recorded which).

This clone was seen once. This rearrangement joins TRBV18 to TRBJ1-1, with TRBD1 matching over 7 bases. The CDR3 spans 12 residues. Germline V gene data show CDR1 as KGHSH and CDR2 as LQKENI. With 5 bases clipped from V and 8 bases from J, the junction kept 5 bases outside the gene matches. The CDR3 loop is CASSLSDREAFF. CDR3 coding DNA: TGTGCCAGCTCATTATCGGACAGGGAAGCTTTCTTT.

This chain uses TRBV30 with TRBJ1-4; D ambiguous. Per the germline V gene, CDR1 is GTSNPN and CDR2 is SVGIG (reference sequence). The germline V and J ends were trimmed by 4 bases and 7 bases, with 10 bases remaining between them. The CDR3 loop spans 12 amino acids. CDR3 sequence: CAWKGGSEKLFF. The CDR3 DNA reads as TGTGCCTGGAAAGGAGGTTCTGAAAAACTGTTTTTT.

The DNA for the CDR3 is TGTGCCAGCAGCTTGGAGAGCTTTGGAAACACCATATATTTT. This codes for CASSLESFGNTIYF. The chain recombines TRBV5-6 with TRBJ1-3; D is unclear. The V gene lost 0 bases and the J gene lost 3 bases, with 7 bases spanning the gap. Per germline, CDR1 SGHDT and CDR2 YYEEEE. CDR3 length: 14 residues.

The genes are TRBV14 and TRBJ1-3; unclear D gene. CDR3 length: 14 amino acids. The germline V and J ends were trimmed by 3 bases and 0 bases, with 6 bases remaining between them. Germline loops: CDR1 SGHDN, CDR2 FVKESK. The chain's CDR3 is CASSQAFSGNTIYF. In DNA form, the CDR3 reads TGTGCCAGCAGCCAGGCATTCTCTGGAAACACCATATATTTT.

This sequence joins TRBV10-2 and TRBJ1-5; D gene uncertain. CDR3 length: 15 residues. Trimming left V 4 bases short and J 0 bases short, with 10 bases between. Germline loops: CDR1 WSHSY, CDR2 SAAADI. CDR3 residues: CASSADGLSNQPQHF. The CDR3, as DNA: TGCGCCAGCAGTGCGGACGGACTTAGCAATCAGCCCCAGCATTTT.

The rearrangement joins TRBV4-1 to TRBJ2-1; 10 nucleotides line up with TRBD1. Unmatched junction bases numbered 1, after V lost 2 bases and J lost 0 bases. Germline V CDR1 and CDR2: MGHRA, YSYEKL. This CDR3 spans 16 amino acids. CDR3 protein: CASSQRTGGSYNEQFF. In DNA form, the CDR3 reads TGCGCCAGCAGCCAACGGACAGGGGGCTCCTACAATGAGCAGTTCTTC.

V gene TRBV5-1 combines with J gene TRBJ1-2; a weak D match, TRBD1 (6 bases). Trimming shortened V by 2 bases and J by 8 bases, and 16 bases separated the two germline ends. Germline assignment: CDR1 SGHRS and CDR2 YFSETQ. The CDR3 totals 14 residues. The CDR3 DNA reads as TGCGCCAGCAGCTTAAGGACAGAAACGAGGGGCTACACCTTC. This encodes CASSLRTETRGYTF.

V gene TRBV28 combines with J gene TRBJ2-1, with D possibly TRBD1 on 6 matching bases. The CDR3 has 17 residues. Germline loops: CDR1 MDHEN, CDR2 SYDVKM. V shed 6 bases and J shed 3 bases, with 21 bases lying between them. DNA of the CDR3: TGTGCCAGCAGCCGACTTCAGGGGAAGGTGGGCTACAATGAGCAGTTCTTC. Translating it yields CASSRLQGKVGYNEQFF.

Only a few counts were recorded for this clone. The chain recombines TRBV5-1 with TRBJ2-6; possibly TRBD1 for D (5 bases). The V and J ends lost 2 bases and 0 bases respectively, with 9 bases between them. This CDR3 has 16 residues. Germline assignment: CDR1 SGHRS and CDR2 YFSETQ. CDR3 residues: CASSLGHVSGANVLTF. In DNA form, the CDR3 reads TGCGCCAGCAGCTTAGGACATGTCTCTGGGGCCAACGTCCTGACTTTC.

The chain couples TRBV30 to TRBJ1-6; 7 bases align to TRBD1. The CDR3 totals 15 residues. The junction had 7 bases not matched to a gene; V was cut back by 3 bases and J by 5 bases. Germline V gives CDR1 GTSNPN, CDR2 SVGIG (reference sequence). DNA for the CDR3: TGTGCCTGGAGGGGGAGACAGGGAAATAATTCACCCCTCCACTTT. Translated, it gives CAWRGRQGNNSPLHF.

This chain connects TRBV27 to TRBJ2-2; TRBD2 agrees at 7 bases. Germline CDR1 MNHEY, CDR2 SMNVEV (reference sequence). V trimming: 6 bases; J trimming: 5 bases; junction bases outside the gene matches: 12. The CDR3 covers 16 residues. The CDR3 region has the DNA TGTGCCAGCAGCCGAATCCTACCCGGGGGGACCGGGGAGCTGTTTTTT. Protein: CASSRILPGGTGELFF.

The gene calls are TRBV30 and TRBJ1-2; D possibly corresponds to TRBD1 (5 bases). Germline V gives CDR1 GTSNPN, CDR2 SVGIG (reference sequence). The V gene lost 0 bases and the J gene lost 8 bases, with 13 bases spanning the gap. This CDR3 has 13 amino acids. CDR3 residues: CAWSVGTDSGYTF. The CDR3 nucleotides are TGTGCCTGGAGTGTAGGTACAGACAGCGGCTACACCTTC.

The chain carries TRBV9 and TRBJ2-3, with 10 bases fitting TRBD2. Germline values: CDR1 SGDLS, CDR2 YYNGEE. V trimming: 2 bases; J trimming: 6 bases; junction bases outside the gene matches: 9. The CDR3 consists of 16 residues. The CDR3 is CASSVSGRLLTDTQYF. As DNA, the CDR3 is TGTGCCAGCAGCGTTAGCGGGAGGCTGCTCACGGATACGCAGTATTTT.

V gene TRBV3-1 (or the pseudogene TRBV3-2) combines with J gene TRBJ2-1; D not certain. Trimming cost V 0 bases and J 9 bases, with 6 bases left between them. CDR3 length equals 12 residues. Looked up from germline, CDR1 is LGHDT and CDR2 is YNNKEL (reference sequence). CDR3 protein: CASSQDVSEQFF. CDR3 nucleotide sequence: TGTGCCAGCAGCCAAGATGTTAGTGAGCAGTTCTTC.

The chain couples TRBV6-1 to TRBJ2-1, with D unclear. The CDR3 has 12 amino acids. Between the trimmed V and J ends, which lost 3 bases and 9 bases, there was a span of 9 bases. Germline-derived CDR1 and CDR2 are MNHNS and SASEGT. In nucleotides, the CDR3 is TGTGCCAGCAGTGATCTGAGGAGTGAGCAGTTCTTC. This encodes CASSDLRSEQFF.

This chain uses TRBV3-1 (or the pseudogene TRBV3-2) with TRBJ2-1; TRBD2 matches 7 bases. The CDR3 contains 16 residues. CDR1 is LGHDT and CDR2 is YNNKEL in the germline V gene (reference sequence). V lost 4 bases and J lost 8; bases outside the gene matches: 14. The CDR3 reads CASSRDRTRSNDEQFF. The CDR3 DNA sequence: TGTGCCAGCAGCCGGGACCGGACTAGATCTAACGATGAGCAGTTCTTC.

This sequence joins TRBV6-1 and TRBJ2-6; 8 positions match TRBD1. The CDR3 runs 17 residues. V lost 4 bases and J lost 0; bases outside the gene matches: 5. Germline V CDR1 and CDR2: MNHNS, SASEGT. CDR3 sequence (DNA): TGTGCCAGCAGTGTCAGGACAGGGATCTCTGGGGCCAACGTCCTGACTTTC. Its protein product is CASSVRTGISGANVLTF.

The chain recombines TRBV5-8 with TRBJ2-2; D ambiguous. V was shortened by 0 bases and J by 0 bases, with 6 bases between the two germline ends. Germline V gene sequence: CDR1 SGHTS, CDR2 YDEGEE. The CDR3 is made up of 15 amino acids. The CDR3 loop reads CASSLGAANTGELFF. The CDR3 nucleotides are TGTGCCAGCAGCTTGGGGGCCGCGAACACCGGGGAGCTGTTTTTT.

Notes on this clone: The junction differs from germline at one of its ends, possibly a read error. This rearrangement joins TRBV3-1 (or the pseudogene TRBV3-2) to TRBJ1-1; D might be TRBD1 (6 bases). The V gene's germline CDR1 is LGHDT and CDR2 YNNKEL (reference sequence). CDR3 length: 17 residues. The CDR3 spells CASRQEGGAEANTEAFF. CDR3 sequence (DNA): TGTGCCAGCAGGCAAGAGGGGGGGGCCGAGGCGAACACTGAAGCTTTCTTT.

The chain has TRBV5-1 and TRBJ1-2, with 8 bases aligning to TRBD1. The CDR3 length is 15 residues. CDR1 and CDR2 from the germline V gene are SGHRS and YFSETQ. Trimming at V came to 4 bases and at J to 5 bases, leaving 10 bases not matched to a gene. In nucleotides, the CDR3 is TGCGCCAGCAGCCTCTGGACAGGGAAGGGTTATGGCTACACCTTC. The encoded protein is CASSLWTGKGYGYTF.

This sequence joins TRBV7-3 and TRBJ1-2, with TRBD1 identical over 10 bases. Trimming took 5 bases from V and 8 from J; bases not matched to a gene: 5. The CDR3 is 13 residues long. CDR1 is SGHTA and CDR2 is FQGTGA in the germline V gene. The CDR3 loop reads CASSGDRGHGYTF. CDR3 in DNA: TGTGCCAGCAGCGGGGACAGGGGACACGGCTACACCTTC.

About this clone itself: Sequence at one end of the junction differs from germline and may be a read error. In nucleotides, the CDR3 is TGTGCCTGGAGCGGACAGGGGAACTCTGAAGCTTTCTTT. Its translation: CAWSGQGNSEAFF. The chain employs TRBV30 and TRBJ1-1; TRBD1 matches at 9 bases. CDR3 size: 13 residues. Germline lookup yields CDR1 GTSNPN and CDR2 SVGIG (reference sequence).

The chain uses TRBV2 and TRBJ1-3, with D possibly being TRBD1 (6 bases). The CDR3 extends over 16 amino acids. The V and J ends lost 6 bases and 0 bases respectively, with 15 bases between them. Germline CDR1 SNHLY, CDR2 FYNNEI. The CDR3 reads CASRERGTDSGNTIYF. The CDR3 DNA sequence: TGTGCCAGCAGGGAAAGGGGGACGGACTCTGGAAACACCATATATTTT. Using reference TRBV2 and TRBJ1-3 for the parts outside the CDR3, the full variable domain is EPEVTQTPSHQVTQMGQEVILRCVPISNHLYFYWYRQILGQKVEFLVSFYNNEISEKSEIFDDQFSVERPDGSNFTLKIRSTKLEDSAMYFCASRERGTDSGNTIYFGEGSWLTVV.